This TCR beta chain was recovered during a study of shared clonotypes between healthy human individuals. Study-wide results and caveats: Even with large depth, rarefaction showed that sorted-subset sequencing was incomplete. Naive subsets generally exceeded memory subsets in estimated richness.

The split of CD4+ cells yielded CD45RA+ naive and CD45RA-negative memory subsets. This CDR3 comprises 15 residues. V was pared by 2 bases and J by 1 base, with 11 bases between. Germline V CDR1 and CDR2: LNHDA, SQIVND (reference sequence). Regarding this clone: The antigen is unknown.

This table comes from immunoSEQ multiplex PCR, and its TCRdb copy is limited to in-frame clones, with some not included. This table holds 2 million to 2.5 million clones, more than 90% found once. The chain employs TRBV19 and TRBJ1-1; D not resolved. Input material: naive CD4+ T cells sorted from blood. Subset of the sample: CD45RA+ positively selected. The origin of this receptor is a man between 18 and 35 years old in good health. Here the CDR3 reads CASSILAGGNTEAFF. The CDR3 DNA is TGTGCCAGTAGTATATTGGCGGGAGGGAACACTGAAGCTTTCTTT.